The 2 T cell receptor beta chains reported below all come from one sample, sequenced in a study of CXCR3-negative and CXCR3-positive naive CD8 T cells. 5' RACE with UMI labels generated the TRB cDNA libraries. From its re-call of the 5' RACE reads, TCRdb lists each CDR3 protein once, without DNA. In all, the sample yields 100,000 to 150,000 distinct CDR3 sequences. The sample comprised naive CXCR3- CD8+ T cells from blood. Noted subset: CD45RO-CCR7+CD27+CD95- naive CD8+ T cells lacking CXCR3 (TNR3-). These receptors all come from a human donor in good health. Some clones in this sample may be carry-over from other donors' samples.

The J gene is TRBJ2-1, the V gene TRBV4-2; TCRdb returns TRBD2, unconfirmable since there is no DNA. Germline CDR1 is LGHNA and CDR2 is YNFKEQ. CDR3 length: 17 amino acids. CDR3 sequence: CASSQLTGLAEAEEQFF.

This chain connects TRBV7-8 to TRBJ2-7; no DNA is available, so the TRBD1 call from TCRdb remains unchecked. Germline assignment: CDR1 SGHVS and CDR2 FQNEAQ. The CDR3 consists of 16 residues. CDR3 region: CASSTLTGEIVYEQYF. Full variable domain (outside the CDR3, taken from reference TRBV7-8 and TRBJ2-7): GAGVSQSPRYKVAKRGQDVALRCDPISGHVSLFWYQQALGQGPEFLTYFQNEAQLDKSGLPSDRFFAERPEGSVSTLKIQRTQQEDSAVYLCASSTLTGEIVYEQYFGPGTRLTVT.